The 3 T cell receptor beta chains given below trace back to one sample, sequenced in a study of cytomegalovirus exposure and HLA in healthy donors. Measured with immunoSEQ multiplex PCR; TCRdb has only the in-frame clones, and not every one. The sample shows roughly 150,000 clones, roughly 86% of them seen only once. Sequenced: PBMCs. The receptors originated from a man between 18 and 29 years old in good health and CMV-seropositive.

The rearrangement joins TRBV6-5 to TRBJ2-7; 7 nucleotides align to TRBD2. Germline trimming cut 6 bases from V and 2 bases from J; bases unmatched to any gene: 7. CDR1 and CDR2 from the germline V gene are MNHEY and SVGAGI. This CDR3 has 14 residues. CDR3 protein: CASSHLRGAYEQYF. The CDR3 DNA reads TGTGCCAGCAGCCATCTACGGGGGGCCTACGAGCAGTACTTC.

The V gene is TRBV11-2, the J gene TRBJ1-2; TRBD1 matches at 7 bases. Germline CDR1 is SGHAT and CDR2 is FQNNGV. V shed 4 bases, J shed 2 bases, and the junction held 16 bases outside the gene matches. The CDR3 has 18 amino acids. CDR3 loop: CASSSLRQGSNTNYGYTF. The CDR3 region has the DNA TGTGCCAGCAGCTCCCTCAGACAGGGATCGAACACCAACTATGGCTACACCTTC.

The J gene is TRBJ2-7, the V gene TRBV30; weak D call: TRBD1 (6 bases). With 4 bases removed from V and 4 bases from J, the gap between germline ends came to 14 bases. The CDR3 extends over 13 amino acids. Germline V lookup: CDR1 GTSNPN, CDR2 SVGIG (reference sequence). The CDR3: CAWKGHYLYEQYF. The CDR3 coding sequence is TGTGCCTGGAAGGGACACTATTTGTACGAGCAGTACTTC.